The present entry profiles one T cell receptor (beta chain) with its context. There are many counts of this clone. Its antigen remains undetermined. Base qualities are not recorded, but no much larger clone differs from it by a single base. No treatment had been received by any patient before thyroid surgery. Patient clinical samples collected from about 2011 to 2019 were retrospectively analysed using T-cell receptor beta sequencing. This specimen comes from a study of metastatic and nonmetastatic thyroid tumors (dated by TCRdb to about 2020). Context from the whole study: Repertoires from peripheral blood and from tumor or nodule tissue samples of malignant and benign thyroid patients were compared. The research as a whole found: In both blood and tumor samples, malignant tumors were reported to have significantly higher TCR beta diversity than benign nodules.

The germline V end is reduced by 5 bases and the J end by 8 bases; junction bases left unmatched: 7. CDR1 and CDR2 (SGHAT, FQNNGV) derive from the germline V gene. The CDR3 goes from the cysteine to the phenylalanine over 15 residues. Only CDR3 DNA remains: 45 bases, in frame from the first base. Library construction relied on PCR. Sequencer: Illumina HiSeq 4000. High-throughput sequencing was used to profile the TCR beta-chain CDR3 region of each patient. The authors' analysis ran thus. Drawing on CDR3 differences between clinicopathological groups, the researchers built a classifier meant to tell apart patients with distant-metastatic papillary thyroid cancer. The Shannon index was used to assess repertoire diversity, and the Morisita-Horn index was used to assess tumor-blood repertoire similarity. In TCRdb, the public reads were trimmed at Q25 with fastp and aligned with MiXCR, with productive beta chains retained. TCRdb's processing, not the authors', yielded these V and J calls. Within this sample are 30,000 to 40,000 clones, with approximately 15% of them counted one time only. 19% of the sample lies in the top ten.

The sequenced sample consisted of blood. The chain is made from TRBV11-2 and TRBJ2-1; TRBD2 aligns with 12 central bases. The origin of this receptor is a male donor with papillary thyroid cancer or a benign thyroid nodule (not recorded which). Some clones in this sample may be carry-over from other donors' samples. The sequenced DNA is TGTGCCAGCAGCCTTCGGACTAGCGGGACGCATGAGCAGTTCTTC. It translates to CASSLRTSGTHEQFF.